These 18 T cell receptor beta chains share one sample of origin, sequenced in a study of blood T cell repertoires in COVID-19. The protocol was immunoSEQ multiplex PCR, while the TCRdb copy is restricted to in-frame clones and leaves out a portion. The data hold about 81,000 clones, with roughly 91% observed a single time. Sample: peripheral blood. These receptors all stem from a woman between 45 and 60 years old in a cohort sampled during active COVID-19.

The gene calls are TRBV10-3 and TRBJ1-1; TRBD1 matches at 9 bases. The CDR3 loop spans 15 amino acids. From germline, CDR1 is ENHRY and CDR2 SYGVKD. Trimming at V came to 10 bases and at J to 7 bases, leaving 16 bases not matched to a gene. The CDR3 loop is CATARRGQGINEAFF. The CDR3 DNA is TGTGCCACAGCTAGAAGGGGACAGGGAATCAATGAAGCTTTCTTT.

V is TRBV3-1 (or the pseudogene TRBV3-2) and J is TRBJ1-1, with no clear D. V was clipped by 1 base and J by 0 bases, with 3 bases between them. The length of the CDR3 is 13 residues. Germline CDR1 LGHDT, CDR2 YNNKEL (reference sequence). The CDR3 loop reads CASSQALNTEAFF. The CDR3 DNA reads TGTGCCAGCAGCCAAGCTCTGAACACTGAAGCTTTCTTT.

V usage is TRBV6-1 and J usage is TRBJ1-4, with D possibly matching TRBD1 (5 bases). Germline V gives CDR1 MNHNS, CDR2 SASEGT. The CDR3 has 15 residues. Between the trimmed V and J ends, which lost 2 bases and 8 bases, there was a span of 15 bases. CDR3: CASSERGQGGEKLFF. The CDR3 nucleotides read TGTGCCAGCAGTGAAAGAGGCCAGGGTGGGGAAAAACTGTTTTTT.

The chain couples TRBV19 to TRBJ1-2, with 7 bases lining up with TRBD1. This CDR3 has 14 amino acids. Trimming removed 5 bases from V and 4 bases from J; junction bases left unmatched: 7. Per the germline V gene, CDR1 is LNHDA and CDR2 is SQIVND (reference sequence). The DNA of the CDR3 is TGTGCCAGTAGTTCAGGGGACAGCTTCTATGGCTACACCTTC. Protein: CASSSGDSFYGYTF.

This chain joins TRBV10-3 and TRBJ2-3; 7 nucleotides align to TRBD1. There are 15 residues in the CDR3. The V segment lost 4 bases and the J segment 0 bases; nucleotides outside the gene matches: 4. Germline V gene sequence: CDR1 ENHRY, CDR2 SYGVKD. CDR3 sequence reads: CAISGGQRSTDTQYF. CDR3 coding DNA: TGTGCCATCAGTGGGGGACAGCGGAGCACAGATACGCAGTATTTT.

The V and J genes are TRBV11-3 and TRBJ2-7; 7 nucleotides match TRBD1. CDR3 size: 14 residues. Unmatched junction bases numbered 4, after V lost 5 bases and J lost 0 bases. Germline CDR1 and CDR2: SGHNT and YENEEA. The CDR3 loop is CASSRGGDSYEQYF. Here the CDR3 DNA reads TGTGCCAGCAGCCGAGGGGGCGACTCCTACGAGCAGTACTTC.

The rearrangement links TRBV5-1 to TRBJ1-5; no clear D. The CDR3 is 13 amino acids. CDR1 is SGHRS, CDR2 YFSETQ, per germline. V lost 0 bases and J 7 bases, leaving 8 bases between the germline ends. The CDR3 region is CASSLGQGQPQHF. CDR3 nucleotide sequence: TGCGCCAGCAGCTTGGGACAAGGCCAGCCCCAGCATTTT.

V gene TRBV27 combines with J gene TRBJ2-7, with D possibly matching TRBD2 (5 bases). Germline V gene sequence: CDR1 MNHEY, CDR2 SMNVEV (reference sequence). The ends were cut back, 3 bases at V and 2 bases at J, with 11 bases in the middle. CDR3 size: 14 residues. CDR3 protein: CASSFRRAAYEQYF. DNA of the CDR3: TGTGCCAGCAGTTTCCGGAGAGCGGCCTACGAGCAGTACTTC.

The V gene is TRBV2, the J gene TRBJ1-5, with D unresolved. The V gene's germline CDR1 is SNHLY and CDR2 FYNNEI. The CDR3 length is 13 residues. V was cut by 6 bases and J by 9 bases, with 15 bases left in between. The CDR3 DNA reads TGTGCCAGCAGGGAGGTCGTCGAGGGGCCCCAGCATTTT. As protein: CASREVVEGPQHF. Full variable domain (remainder filled in from reference TRBV2 and TRBJ1-5): EPEVTQTPSHQVTQMGQEVILRCVPISNHLYFYWYRQILGQKVEFLVSFYNNEISEKSEIFDDQFSVERPDGSNFTLKIRSTKLEDSAMYFCASREVVEGPQHFGDGTRLSIL.

CDR3 bases: TGTGCCAGCAGTTTCGGGGGGCAAGAGACCCAGTACTTC. Its translation: CASSFGGQETQYF. This rearrangement joins TRBV7-9 to TRBJ2-5; 7 bases are shared with TRBD2. V was pared by 6 bases and J by 2 bases, with 3 bases of the junction left unmatched. The germline CDR1 and CDR2 sequences are SEHNR and FQNEAQ (reference sequence). The length of the CDR3 is 13 residues.

This sequence joins TRBV2 and TRBJ2-6, with 10 bases matching TRBD1. The V segment lost 4 bases and the J segment 1 base; nucleotides outside the gene matches: 4. The CDR3 sequence is 17 residues long. Germline-derived CDR1 and CDR2 are SNHLY and FYNNEI. The CDR3 bases are TGTGCCAGCAGTGGGACAGGGGGTTCGTCTGGGGCCAACGTCCTGACTTTC. It specifies CASSGTGGSSGANVLTF.

The chain combines TRBV11-3 with TRBJ2-3; 9 bases match TRBD2. Germline CDR1 and CDR2: SGHNT and YENEEA. The CDR3 loop spans 14 amino acids. J gave up 7 bases and V 1 base, and 3 bases lay outside the gene matches. The CDR3 reads CASSLGLAGNTQYF. The CDR3 region has the DNA TGTGCCAGCAGCTTAGGGCTAGCGGGAAATACGCAGTATTTT.

The rearrangement uses TRBV5-4 and TRBJ2-7; maybe TRBD2 (7 bases). V lost 2 bases and J 0 bases, leaving 18 bases between the germline ends. This CDR3 is 17 amino acids long. Looked up from germline, CDR1 is SGHNT and CDR2 is YYREEE (reference sequence). CDR3 DNA sequence: TGTGCCAGCAGCTTAGGGGGAACAGCGGGGCTCTCCTACGAGCAGTACTTC. Its protein product is CASSLGGTAGLSYEQYF.

This clone showed up just once. This chain joins TRBV6-5 and TRBJ2-5; 7 nucleotides match TRBD2. V was pared by 7 bases and J by 5 bases, with 13 bases of the junction left unmatched. Germline CDR1 MNHEY, CDR2 SVGAGI. This CDR3 is built from 15 residues. CDR3 in amino acids: CASMSGLPAPETQYF. The CDR3 DNA reads TGTGCCAGCATGTCGGGACTACCGGCCCCCGAGACCCAGTACTTC.

The chain links TRBV6-6 to TRBJ1-5; D is undetermined. Germline CDR1 reads MNHNY; CDR2 reads SVGAGI (reference sequence). Trimming took off 9 bases at V and 3 bases at J, with 15 bases between the two ends. This CDR3 contains 14 residues. The chain's CDR3 is CASGLEPYNQPQHF. CDR3 sequence (DNA): TGTGCCAGTGGACTGGAGCCTTACAATCAGCCCCAGCATTTT.

CDR3 in amino acids: CASSLFLGANQPQHF. DNA of the CDR3: TGTGCCAGCAGTTTGTTCCTCGGAGCCAATCAGCCCCAGCATTTT. The rearrangement uses TRBV28 and TRBJ1-5, with no clear D. Trimming left V 3 bases short and J 3 bases short, with 12 bases between. Germline-derived CDR1 and CDR2 are MDHEN and SYDVKM. CDR3 length: 15 amino acids.

This chain uses TRBV10-1 with TRBJ2-5; TRBD2 agrees at 8 bases. With 4 bases clipped from V and 4 bases from J, the junction kept 5 bases outside the gene matches. The CDR3 has 14 amino acids. CDR1 is WNHNN and CDR2 is SYGVQD in the germline V gene (reference sequence). CDR3 sequence (DNA): TGCGCCAGCAGTGTTGGACTAGCCCCAGAGACCCAGTACTTC. This encodes CASSVGLAPETQYF.

The chain carries TRBV5-6 and TRBJ2-1, with 13 bases lining up with TRBD2. V trimming: 5 bases; J trimming: 9 bases; junction bases outside the gene matches: 11. CDR1 SGHDT and CDR2 YYEEEE come from the germline V gene. This CDR3 is 16 amino acids long. The CDR3 is CASRHGTSGDFGEQFF. CDR3 coding DNA: TGTGCCAGCAGGCACGGGACTAGCGGGGATTTCGGTGAGCAGTTCTTC.